This entry describes one T cell receptor (beta chain). What antigen it recognizes has not been identified. The input lacks base qualities; no much larger clone sits a single base away. These data come from a study of vaccination and CD4 T cells after COVID-19 (dated by TCRdb to about 2022). For context, the study as a whole: Convalescent patients had a positive SARS-CoV-2 result on nasal swab PCR, and of these patients, some 10 had mild disease and one had severe disease. The convalescent cohort included six males and four females, with two Hispanic individuals, seven Caucasians, two Asians and one multiracial person. Participants got two doses of the Pfizer-BioNTech BNT162b2 vaccine (n=8) or two doses of the Moderna mRNA-1273 vaccine (n=2). Post-COVID blood samples from convalescent patients were collected a median of approximately 100 days after diagnosis, with a range of roughly 30 to 170 days. Post-vaccine blood samples were collected a median of 72 days after the second vaccine dose, ranging from about 13 to 250 days. Culture stimuli were overlapping spike peptide pools from SARS-CoV-2 and from the common cold coronaviruses HCoV-NL63, HCoV-OC43 and HCoV-229E. As controls, cultures received a CEFX viral epitope pool (the positive control), an HIV-1 Nef peptide pool (the negative control), or no peptide at all. The spike-specific CD4+ TCR repertoire was compared before and after mRNA vaccination in over nine COVID-19 convalescent patients and several infection-naive healthy vaccine recipients. Paper-wide results and their limitations: Relatively few convalescent patients were included in the study, and early timepoints after natural infection were not analyzed. The median number of SARS-CoV-2-reactive clonotypes rose from approximately 20 after infection to roughly 40 after vaccination, but the change was not significant. Among the post-vaccine SARS-CoV-2-reactive clones in convalescent patients, a median 86.3% showed up only after vaccination, which suggests vaccine-specific priming. Nearly all vaccine-specific clones in convalescent patients (304 of 307) were mono-reactive for SARS-CoV-2 spike rather than cross-reactive with common cold coronaviruses.

Libraries were made using PCR. TCR sequencing of DNA from cultured CD4+ T cells used the Oncomine TCR Beta short-read assay at the Johns Hopkins FTIC core. The QIAamp micro DNA kit was used to extract genomic DNA from the cultured CD4+ T cells. Oncomine TCR Beta libraries from cultured CD4+ T cells were pooled with unique dual indexes and sequenced on an Illumina iSeq 100. The study's own analysis went as follows. Non-productive sequences were removed, and CDR3s not starting with C, not ending with F or W, or shorter than 7 amino acids were discarded. The MANAFEST web application was used to identify antigen-specific clonotypes by comparing peptide-stimulated wells against reference wells and other culture wells. Positive clones required FDR below 0.05, an odds ratio above 5, and productive frequency above 0.1% in at least two of three replicate wells. Cross-reactive clonotypes were defined as significantly expanded in both SARS-CoV-2 spike wells and at least one common cold coronavirus spike condition. Levenshtein distances (stringdist) and unrooted phylogenetic trees (ape) in R version 3.6.1 were used to assess CDR3 homology. Starting from the raw public reads, TCRdb applied fastp trimming at Q25, assembled clones with MiXCR and retained in-frame beta chains. Each entry merges the rows of one CDR3 protein and shows their most common DNA and genes. TCRdb, not the authors, supplied the V and J calls. Across this sample there are 7,500 to 10,000 distinct CDR3 sequences, with approximately 24% seen only once. The ten top clones hold roughly an eighth of the sample.

The CDR3 runs 14 residues from the cysteine to the phenylalanine. Just CDR3 DNA is preserved here, 42 bases in frame from base 1. A distance of 13 bases separates the germline ends of V and J, which lose 6 bases and 1 base respectively. CDR1 LNHDA and CDR2 SQIVND were looked up in the germline V gene (reference sequence). This sample's treatment or condition label indicates: roughly 11-day PBMC culture with coronavirus spike peptide pools or control peptides (ViraFEST assay). To expand antigen-specific T cells with peptide pools and then pick out the expanded clonotypes through TCR sequencing, the study relied on the ViraFEST assay. The convalescent patients' positive SARS-CoV-2 PCR tests were from March to December 2020, which was before the Alpha, Beta and Delta variants emerged in the United States. Each well held about 2 million PBMCs cultured in IMDM containing approximately 5.3% human AB serum and around 10 IU/ml IL-2, with 9 to 10 ug/ml peptide pools added. On days 3 and 7, half of the culture medium was replaced with fresh IL-2-containing medium. After 10 to 11 days of culture, CD4+ T cells were isolated by negative selection with the EasySep CD4+ T cell isolation kit. Ficoll-Paque Plus gradient centrifugation was used to isolate PBMCs from whole blood, and the isolated PBMCs were then either used fresh or cryopreserved at -140C. Triplicate wells were generally used for each culture condition.

Sequenced material: CD4+ T cells from blood, cultured in vitro, taken after SARS-CoV-2 vaccination. This sequence was found in a human donor who had recovered from COVID-19. This sequence uses TRBV19 and TRBJ2-7; the D gene is possibly TRBD1 or TRBD2, each agreeing over 5 bases. The nucleotides are TGTGCCAGTAGGGGACCAGTTGCATCCTACGAGCAGTACTTC. Its protein product is CASRGPVASYEQYF.